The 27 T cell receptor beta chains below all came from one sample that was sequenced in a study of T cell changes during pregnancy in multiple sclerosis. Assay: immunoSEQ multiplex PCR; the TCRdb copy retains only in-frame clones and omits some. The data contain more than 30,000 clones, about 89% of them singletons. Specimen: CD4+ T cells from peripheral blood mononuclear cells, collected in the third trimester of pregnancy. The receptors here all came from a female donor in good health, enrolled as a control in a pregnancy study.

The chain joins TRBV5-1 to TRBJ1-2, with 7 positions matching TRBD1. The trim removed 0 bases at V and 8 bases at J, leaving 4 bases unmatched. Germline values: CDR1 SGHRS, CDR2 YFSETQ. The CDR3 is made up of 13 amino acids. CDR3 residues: CASSLGDREGYTF. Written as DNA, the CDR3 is TGCGCCAGCAGCTTGGGCGACAGGGAGGGCTACACCTTC.

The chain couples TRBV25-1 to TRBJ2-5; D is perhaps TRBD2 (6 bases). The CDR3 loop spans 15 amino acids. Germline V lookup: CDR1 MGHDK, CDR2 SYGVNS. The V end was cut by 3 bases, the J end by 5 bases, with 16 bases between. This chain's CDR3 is CASSEGLRRGETQYF. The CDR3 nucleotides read TGTGCCAGCAGTGAGGGACTCCGCCGAGGGGAGACCCAGTACTTC.

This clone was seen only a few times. In DNA form, the CDR3 reads TGTGCCATCAGTTCCGGGACAGTCTCCTACGAGCAGTACTTC. It yields the protein CAISSGTVSYEQYF. The genes are TRBV10-3 and TRBJ2-7; 7 bases agree with TRBD1. Germline V gene data show CDR1 as ENHRY and CDR2 as SYGVKD. Trimming removed 5 bases from V and 0 bases from J; junction bases left unmatched: 4. This CDR3 is 14 amino acids long.

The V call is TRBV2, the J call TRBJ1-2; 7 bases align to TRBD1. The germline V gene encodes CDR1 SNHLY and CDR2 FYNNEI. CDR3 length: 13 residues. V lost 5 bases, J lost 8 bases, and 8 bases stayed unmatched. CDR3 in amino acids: CASSLRQGEGYTF. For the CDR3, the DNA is TGTGCCAGCAGTCTCAGACAGGGAGAAGGCTACACCTTC.

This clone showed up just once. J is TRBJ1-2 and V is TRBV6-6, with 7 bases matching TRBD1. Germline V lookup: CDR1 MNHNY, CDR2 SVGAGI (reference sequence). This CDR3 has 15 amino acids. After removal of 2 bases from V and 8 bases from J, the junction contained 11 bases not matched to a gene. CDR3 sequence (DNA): TGTGCCAGCAGTTACCCTATCGGACAGGAGGAAGGCTACACCTTC. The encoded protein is CASSYPIGQEEGYTF.

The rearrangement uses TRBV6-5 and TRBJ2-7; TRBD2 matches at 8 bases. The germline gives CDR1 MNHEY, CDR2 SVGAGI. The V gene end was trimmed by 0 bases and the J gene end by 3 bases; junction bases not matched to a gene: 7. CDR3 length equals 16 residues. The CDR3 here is CASSYSKLAGNYEQYF. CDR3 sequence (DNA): TGTGCCAGCAGTTACTCGAAGTTAGCGGGGAACTACGAGCAGTACTTC.

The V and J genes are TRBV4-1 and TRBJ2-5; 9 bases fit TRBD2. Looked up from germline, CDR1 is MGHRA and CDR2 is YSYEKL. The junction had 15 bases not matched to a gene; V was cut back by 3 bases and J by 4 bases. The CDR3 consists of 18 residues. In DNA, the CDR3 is TGCGCCAGCAGCCAGTCCTCGGCTAGCGGGGCCTGGGGAGAGACCCAGTACTTC. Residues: CASSQSSASGAWGETQYF.

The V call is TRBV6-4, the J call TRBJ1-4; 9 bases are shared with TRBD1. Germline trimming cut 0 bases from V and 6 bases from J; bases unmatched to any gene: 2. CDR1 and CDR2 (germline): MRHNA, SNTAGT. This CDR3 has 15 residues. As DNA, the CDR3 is TGTGCCAGCAGTGACTCAACAGGGGGCCATGAAAAACTGTTTTTT. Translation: CASSDSTGGHEKLFF.

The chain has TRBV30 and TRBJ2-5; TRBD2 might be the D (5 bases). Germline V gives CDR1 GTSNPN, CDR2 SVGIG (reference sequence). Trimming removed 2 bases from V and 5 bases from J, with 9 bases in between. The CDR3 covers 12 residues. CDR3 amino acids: CAWSIGDETQYF. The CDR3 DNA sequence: TGTGCCTGGAGTATCGGGGATGAGACCCAGTACTTC.

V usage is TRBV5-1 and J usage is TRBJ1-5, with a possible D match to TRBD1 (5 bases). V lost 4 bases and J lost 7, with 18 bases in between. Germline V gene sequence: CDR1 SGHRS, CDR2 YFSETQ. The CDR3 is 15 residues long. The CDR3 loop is CASSPVAGPGQPQHF. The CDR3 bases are TGCGCCAGCAGCCCGGTGGCGGGACCGGGACAGCCCCAGCATTTT.

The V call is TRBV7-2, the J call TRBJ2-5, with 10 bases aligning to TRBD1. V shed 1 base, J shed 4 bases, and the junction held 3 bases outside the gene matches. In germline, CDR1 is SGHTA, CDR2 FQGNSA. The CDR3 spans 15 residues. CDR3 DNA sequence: TGTGCCAGCAGCTTAGGCGGGACAGGGGCAGAGACCCAGTACTTC. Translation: CASSLGGTGAETQYF.

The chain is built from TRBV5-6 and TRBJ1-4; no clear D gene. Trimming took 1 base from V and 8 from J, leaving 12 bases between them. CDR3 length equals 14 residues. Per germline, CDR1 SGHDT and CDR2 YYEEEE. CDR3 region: CASSLTRLEEKLFF. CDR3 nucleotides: TGTGCCAGCAGCTTGACACGGTTGGAGGAAAAACTGTTTTTT.

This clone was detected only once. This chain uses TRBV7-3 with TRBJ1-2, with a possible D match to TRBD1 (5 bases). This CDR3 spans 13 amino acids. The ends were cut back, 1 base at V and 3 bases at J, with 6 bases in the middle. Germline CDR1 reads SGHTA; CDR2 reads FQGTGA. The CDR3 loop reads CASSLRGDYGYTF. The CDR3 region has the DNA TGTGCCAGCAGCTTAAGGGGGGACTATGGCTACACCTTC.

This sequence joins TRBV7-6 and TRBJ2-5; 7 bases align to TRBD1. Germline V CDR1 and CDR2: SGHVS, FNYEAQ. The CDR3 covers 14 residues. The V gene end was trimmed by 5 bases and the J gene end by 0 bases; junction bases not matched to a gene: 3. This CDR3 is CASSRDSNQETQYF. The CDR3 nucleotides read TGTGCCAGCAGCCGGGACAGCAACCAAGAGACCCAGTACTTC.

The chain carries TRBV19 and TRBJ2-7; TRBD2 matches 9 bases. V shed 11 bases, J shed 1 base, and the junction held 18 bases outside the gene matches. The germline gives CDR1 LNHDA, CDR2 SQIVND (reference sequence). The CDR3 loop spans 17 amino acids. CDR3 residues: CARSIAGARGISYEQYF. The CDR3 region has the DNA TGTGCCCGAAGCATAGCGGGAGCCCGTGGGATTTCCTACGAGCAGTACTTC.

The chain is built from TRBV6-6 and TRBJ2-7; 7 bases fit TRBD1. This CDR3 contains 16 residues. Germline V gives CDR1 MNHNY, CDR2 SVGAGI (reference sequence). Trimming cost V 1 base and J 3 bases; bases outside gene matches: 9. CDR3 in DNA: TGTGCCAGCAGTTACTTTACCGGGACAGCGTTCTACGAGCAGTACTTC. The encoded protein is CASSYFTGTAFYEQYF.

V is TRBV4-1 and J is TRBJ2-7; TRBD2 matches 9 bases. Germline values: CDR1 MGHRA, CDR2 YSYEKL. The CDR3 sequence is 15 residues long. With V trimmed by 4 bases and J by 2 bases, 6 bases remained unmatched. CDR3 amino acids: CASSPAGGSTYEQYF. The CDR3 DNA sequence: TGCGCCAGCAGCCCCGCGGGGGGGAGTACCTACGAGCAGTACTTC.

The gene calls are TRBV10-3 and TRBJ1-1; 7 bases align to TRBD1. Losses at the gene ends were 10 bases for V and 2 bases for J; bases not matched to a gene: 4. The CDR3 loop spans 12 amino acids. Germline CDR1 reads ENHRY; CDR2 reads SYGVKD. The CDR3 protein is CASRQGNTEAFF. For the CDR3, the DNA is TGTGCCAGCCGACAGGGAAACACTGAAGCTTTCTTT.

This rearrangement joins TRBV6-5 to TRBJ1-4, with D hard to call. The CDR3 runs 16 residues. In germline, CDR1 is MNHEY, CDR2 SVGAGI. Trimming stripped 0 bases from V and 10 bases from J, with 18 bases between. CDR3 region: CASSYSERGGAGKLFF. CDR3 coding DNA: TGTGCCAGCAGTTACTCGGAGCGAGGCGGTGCGGGAAAACTGTTTTTT.

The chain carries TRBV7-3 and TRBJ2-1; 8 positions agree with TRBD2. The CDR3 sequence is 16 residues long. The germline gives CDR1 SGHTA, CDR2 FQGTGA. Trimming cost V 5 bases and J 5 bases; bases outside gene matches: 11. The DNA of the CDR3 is TGTGCCAGCAGCCCCCCCGGGGCGGGGGGCCACAATGAGCAGTTCTTC. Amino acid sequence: CASSPPGAGGHNEQFF. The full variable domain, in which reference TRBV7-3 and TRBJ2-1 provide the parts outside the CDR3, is GAGVSQTPSNKVTEKGKYVELRCDPISGHTALYWYRQSLGQGPEFLIYFQGTGAADDSGLPNDRFFAVRPEGSVSTLKIQRTERGDSAVYLCASSPPGAGGHNEQFFGPGTRLTVL.

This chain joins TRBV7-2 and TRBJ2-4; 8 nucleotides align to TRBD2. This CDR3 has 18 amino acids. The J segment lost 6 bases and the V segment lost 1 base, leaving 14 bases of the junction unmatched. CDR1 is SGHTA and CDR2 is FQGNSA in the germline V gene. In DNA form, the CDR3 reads TGTGCCAGCAGCTTAGAGTTCACGGGAGGGCGCCCCCGAAACATTCAGTACTTC. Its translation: CASSLEFTGGRPRNIQYF.

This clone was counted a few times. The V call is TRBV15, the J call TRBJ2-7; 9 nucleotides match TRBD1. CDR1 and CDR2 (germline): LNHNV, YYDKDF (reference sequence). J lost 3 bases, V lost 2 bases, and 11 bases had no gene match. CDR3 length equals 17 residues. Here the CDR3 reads CATSRHSPGQGFYEQYF. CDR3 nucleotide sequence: TGTGCCACCAGCAGACATTCACCGGGACAGGGTTTCTACGAGCAGTACTTC.

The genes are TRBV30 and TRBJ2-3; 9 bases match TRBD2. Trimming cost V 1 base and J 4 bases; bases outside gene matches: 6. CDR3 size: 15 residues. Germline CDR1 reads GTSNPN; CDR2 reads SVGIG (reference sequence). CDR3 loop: CAWSGWRGGSDTQYF. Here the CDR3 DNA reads TGTGCCTGGAGTGGTTGGCGGGGGGGCTCAGATACGCAGTATTTT.

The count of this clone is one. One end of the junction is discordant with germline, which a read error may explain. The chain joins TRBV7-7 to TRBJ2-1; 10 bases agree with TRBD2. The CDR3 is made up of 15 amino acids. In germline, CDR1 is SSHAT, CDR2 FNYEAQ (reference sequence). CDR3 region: CASSFGTSDYNEQFF. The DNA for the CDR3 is TGTGCTAGCAGCTTTGGGACTAGCGATTACAATGAGCAGTTCTTC. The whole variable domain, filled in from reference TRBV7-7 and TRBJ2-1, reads GAGVSQSPRYKVTKRGQDVTLRCDPISSHATLYWYQQALGQGPEFLTYFNYEAQPDKSGLPSDRFSAERPEGSISTLTIQRTEQRDSAMYRCASSFGTSDYNEQFFGPGTRLTVL.

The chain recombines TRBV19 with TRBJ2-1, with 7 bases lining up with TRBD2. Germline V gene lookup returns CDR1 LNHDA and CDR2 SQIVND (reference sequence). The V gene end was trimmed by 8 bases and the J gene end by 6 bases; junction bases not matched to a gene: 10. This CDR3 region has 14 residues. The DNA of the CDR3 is TGTGCCAGTGCAACGCAAAGCGGGGTCAATGAGCAGTTCTTC. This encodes CASATQSGVNEQFF.

The CDR3 protein is CASSLSAGTYEQYF. The CDR3 nucleotides are TGTGCCAGCAGCTTGTCGGCGGGGACTTACGAGCAGTACTTC. The J gene is TRBJ2-7, the V gene TRBV7-2; D perhaps matches TRBD2 (6 bases). Trimming cost V 3 bases and J 4 bases, with 13 bases left between them. The CDR3 is 14 amino acids. Per the germline V gene, CDR1 is SGHTA and CDR2 is FQGNSA.

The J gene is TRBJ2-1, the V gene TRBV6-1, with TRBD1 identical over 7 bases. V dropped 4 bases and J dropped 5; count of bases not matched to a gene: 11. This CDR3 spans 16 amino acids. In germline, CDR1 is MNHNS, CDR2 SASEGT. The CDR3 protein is CASSGLWGQMNNEQFF. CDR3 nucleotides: TGTGCCAGCAGTGGACTTTGGGGACAGATGAACAATGAGCAGTTCTTC.